Listed below are T cell receptor beta chains from one sample, sequenced in a study of shared clonotypes between healthy human individuals. This table comes from immunoSEQ multiplex PCR, and its TCRdb copy is limited to in-frame clones, with some not included. This table holds 2.5 million or so clones, around 90% found once. The sequenced material came from naive CD4+ T cells sorted from blood. The receptors originated from a man aged 18 to 30 in good health. Each CDR3 is given with its conserved first and last residue.

>TRBV28|TRBJ2-7
CASTSPGTEGYEQYF
>TRBV7-6|TRBJ1-5
CASSLAGTGHQPQHF
>TRBV7-7|TRBJ2-1
CASSLTMVNEQFF
>TRBV7-9|TRBJ1-1
CASSSRDRVDTEAFF
>TRBV7-2|TRBJ2-1
CASSGGIYNEQFF
>TRBV9|TRBJ2-3
CASSVAGASGPTDTQYF
>TRBV25-1|TRBJ2-5
CASSGFGTGGETQYF
>TRBV5-1|TRBJ1-3
CASSLDLSSGNTIYF
>TRBV10-3|TRBJ2-1
CAISQTSGGYNEQFF
>TRBV14|TRBJ2-1
CASSQERHNEQFF
>TRBV10-3|TRBJ2-3
CAISESTRSSRDTQYF
>TRBV19|TRBJ1-4
CASSLPGTRSEKLFF
>TRBV19|TRBJ2-5
CASSPLSGGVETQYF
>TRBV5-4|TRBJ2-5
CASSLITSGGDEQYF
>TRBV9|TRBJ2-7
CASSVPDRTSRAYEQYF
>TRBV19|TRBJ2-7
CATQPSGPAYEQYF
>TRBV19|TRBJ1-2
CASSITNYGYTF
>TRBV5-1|TRBJ1-5
CASSPGESNQPQHF
>TRBV7-9|TRBJ1-4
CASSYGQGGGEKLFF
>TRBV15|TRBJ2-6
CATSRRDRGSGANVLTF
>TRBV5-1|TRBJ2-3
CASSLGQGAGTDTQYF
>TRBV19|TRBJ1-2
CASSTGGRVNYGYTF
>TRBV5-4|TRBJ1-2
CASSLGASYGYTF
>TRBV7-9|TRBJ1-1
CASIQSGQWGTEAFF